The rows below give T cell receptor beta chains drawn from one sample of a study of regulatory T cells in long-lasting Graves disease. TCRdb re-analysed the multiplex PCR reads in MiXCR, keeping a single row per CDR3 protein. The table shows about 470,000 distinct CDR3 sequences, with 20% to 25% occurring only once. The material was peripheral blood mononuclear cells (PBMCs), obtained when the disease was refractory, from a patient treated with antithyroid drugs. The receptor source for this set is a female donor with Graves disease. CDR3s include the opening cysteine and the closing phenylalanine or tryptophan. D genes are given only for firm matches. Not every row has a clone size; where given, it reads once, few, many or a size class.

d_gene: TRBD1; v_gene: TRBV6-2/TRBV6-3; j_gene: TRBJ2-7; len: 16; abundance: few; CDR3aa: CASSYNLGQGGYEQYF
d_gene: .; v_gene: TRBV11-2; j_gene: TRBJ2-2; len: 12; abundance: .; CDR3aa: CATPGPAGELFF
d_gene: .; v_gene: TRBV5-8; j_gene: TRBJ2-7; len: 14; abundance: few; CDR3aa: CASSLYTVSYEQYF
d_gene: .; v_gene: TRBV28; j_gene: TRBJ1-2; len: 15; abundance: many; CDR3aa: CASSPRGGGGYGYTF
d_gene: TRBD1; v_gene: TRBV24-1; j_gene: TRBJ1-1; len: 14; abundance: few; CDR3aa: CATSAPGQGGEAFF
d_gene: TRBD1; v_gene: TRBV2; j_gene: TRBJ2-7; len: 16; abundance: many; CDR3aa: CASSSIRQGFSYEQYF
d_gene: .; v_gene: TRBV12-3/TRBV12-4; j_gene: TRBJ2-6; len: 14; abundance: few; CDR3aa: CASSPSAGANVLTF
d_gene: .; v_gene: TRBV6-1; j_gene: TRBJ1-1; len: 16; abundance: .; CDR3aa: CASSEQGRAKITEAFF
d_gene: TRBD2; v_gene: TRBV12-3/TRBV12-4; j_gene: TRBJ2-5; len: 13; abundance: .; CDR3aa: CASSFGGLETQYF
d_gene: .; v_gene: TRBV3-1; j_gene: TRBJ2-5; len: 15; abundance: many; CDR3aa: CASNPRWTGSETQYF
d_gene: .; v_gene: TRBV19; j_gene: TRBJ1-5; len: 15; abundance: .; CDR3aa: CASSLGLYSNQPQHF
d_gene: .; v_gene: TRBV24-1; j_gene: TRBJ2-5; len: 13; abundance: many; CDR3aa: CATSDFGGETQYF
d_gene: TRBD2; v_gene: TRBV6-5; j_gene: TRBJ2-7; len: 17; abundance: .; CDR3aa: CASSYSKELADTYEQYF
d_gene: .; v_gene: TRBV7-2; j_gene: TRBJ2-3; len: 16; abundance: once; CDR3aa: CASSLLYTSQVDTQYF
d_gene: TRBD1; v_gene: TRBV5-1; j_gene: TRBJ1-1; len: 15; abundance: .; CDR3aa: CASSLETGESTEAFF
d_gene: .; v_gene: TRBV28; j_gene: TRBJ1-1; len: 11; abundance: many; CDR3aa: CASSFRTVAFF
d_gene: .; v_gene: TRBV27; j_gene: TRBJ1-5; len: 15; abundance: many; CDR3aa: CASGPYWDSNQPQHF
d_gene: .; v_gene: TRBV20-1; j_gene: TRBJ1-1; len: 14; abundance: once; CDR3aa: CSARGRQTNTEAFF
d_gene: .; v_gene: TRBV6-2/TRBV6-3; j_gene: TRBJ2-7; len: 15; abundance: many; CDR3aa: CASSYSHSDTYEQYF
d_gene: .; v_gene: TRBV5-1; j_gene: TRBJ2-7; len: 15; abundance: .; CDR3aa: CASSLAEGPLIEQYF
d_gene: .; v_gene: TRBV11-2; j_gene: TRBJ1-2; len: 14; abundance: many; CDR3aa: CASSPLRDRPGYTF
d_gene: .; v_gene: TRBV27; j_gene: TRBJ1-1; len: 15; abundance: .; CDR3aa: CASSLILGPPWEAFF
d_gene: .; v_gene: TRBV3-1; j_gene: TRBJ1-1; len: 14; abundance: few; CDR3aa: CASSPVAEYTEAFF
d_gene: .; v_gene: TRBV6-9; j_gene: TRBJ1-4; len: 13; abundance: many; CDR3aa: CASSYDSWEKLFF
d_gene: .; v_gene: TRBV7-3; j_gene: TRBJ1-1; len: 13; abundance: many; CDR3aa: CASSQTVNTEAFF
d_gene: .; v_gene: TRBV5-1; j_gene: TRBJ2-7; len: 12; abundance: few; CDR3aa: CASSFPGDKQYF
d_gene: TRBD1; v_gene: TRBV5-1; j_gene: TRBJ1-2; len: 13; abundance: many; CDR3aa: CASSLRTGEGYTF
d_gene: .; v_gene: TRBV28; j_gene: TRBJ2-7; len: 13; abundance: few; CDR3aa: CASSLLGNHEQYF
d_gene: .; v_gene: TRBV7-9; j_gene: TRBJ1-5; len: 15; abundance: .; CDR3aa: CASSDGTGGHQPQHF
d_gene: TRBD1; v_gene: TRBV5-1; j_gene: TRBJ1-4; len: 16; abundance: .; CDR3aa: CASSYETGAANEKLFF
d_gene: TRBD1; v_gene: TRBV20-1; j_gene: TRBJ2-2; len: 14; abundance: few; CDR3aa: CSARTGGNTGELFF
d_gene: .; v_gene: TRBV20-1; j_gene: TRBJ1-1; len: 14; abundance: few; CDR3aa: CSARDPWGNPEAFF
d_gene: .; v_gene: TRBV12-3/TRBV12-4; j_gene: TRBJ2-1; len: 16; abundance: .; CDR3aa: CASSTGLPLTYNEQFF
d_gene: TRBD1; v_gene: TRBV6-5; j_gene: TRBJ2-7; len: 16; abundance: few; CDR3aa: CASSYGVGQGSNEQYF
d_gene: .; v_gene: TRBV15; j_gene: TRBJ1-1; len: 15; abundance: .; CDR3aa: CATSRGGGVNTEAFF
d_gene: TRBD2; v_gene: TRBV6-1; j_gene: TRBJ2-3; len: 16; abundance: .; CDR3aa: CASSALGTIHTDTQYF
d_gene: .; v_gene: TRBV7-9; j_gene: TRBJ1-2; len: 13; abundance: .; CDR3aa: CASSFRNFYGYTF
d_gene: .; v_gene: TRBV2; j_gene: TRBJ1-2; len: 15; abundance: many; CDR3aa: CASSEARTANYGYTF
d_gene: .; v_gene: TRBV3-1; j_gene: TRBJ2-7; len: 12; abundance: .; CDR3aa: CASSPSSHEQYF
d_gene: .; v_gene: TRBV6-1; j_gene: TRBJ1-5; len: 16; abundance: few; CDR3aa: CASGTDAIGSNQPQHF
d_gene: .; v_gene: TRBV19; j_gene: TRBJ2-1; len: 15; abundance: few; CDR3aa: CASSISPILGDEQFF